This TCR beta chain was captured by sequencing in a study of sequential checkpoint blockade in melanoma. Study in general: TCRβ was sequenced from DNA of some 89 pretreatment tumors. Findings of the study overall: Response in arm A was associated with pretreatment TIL clonality. Rising tumor T-cell fraction and clonality meant about 30 times likelier benefit.

This CDR3 region has 15 residues. Germline CDR1 and CDR2: ENHRY and SYGVKD. Germline trimming cut 7 bases from V and 5 bases from J; bases unmatched to any gene: 4. This clone was counted between two and nine times. Antigen unknown. Treatment indicated: randomized to nivolumab then ipilimumab (arm A) or the reverse (arm B). DNA-damaging chemotherapy had not been given to any patient beforehand. Sequenced by immunoSEQ multiplex PCR; TCRdb stores in-frame clones only, minus some. The repertoire holds over 10,000 clones, with around a quarter as singletons. This receptor was obtained from a human donor with melanoma. Sequencing was performed on tumor tissue (inferred from file names), taken from a patient given nivolumab and ipilimumab in sequence. The rearrangement links TRBV10-3 to TRBJ2-1; 14 nucleotides agree with TRBD2. The chain's CDR3 is CAIKGTSGRDNEQFF. DNA for the CDR3: TGTGCCATCAAGGGGACTAGCGGGAGAGACAATGAGCAGTTCTTC.